The 7 T cell receptor beta chains below all came from one sample that was sequenced in a study of ipilimumab plus nivolumab after autologous stem cell transplantation. The repertoire was sequenced with immunoSEQ multiplex PCR; TCRdb's copy has only in-frame clones and lacks some. The sample comprises over 15,000 clones, more than 65% of which are singletons, and approximately 34% rests with the top ten. The source was PBMCs, collected in a trial of ipilimumab plus nivolumab as post-transplant consolidation. All receptors come from a male donor with diffuse large B-cell lymphoma.

The chain has TRBV2 and TRBJ1-1, with TRBD1 identical over 9 bases. This CDR3 contains 17 residues. Trimming took 6 bases from V and 5 from J; bases not matched to a gene: 16. The germline CDR1 and CDR2 sequences are SNHLY and FYNNEI. The CDR3 coding sequence is TGTGCCAGCAGGGAAACAGGGGGCGCGGCGAGAGGGACTGAAGCTTTCTTT. Translated, it gives CASRETGGAARGTEAFF.

As to this clone: Other DNA sequences in the sample encode the same CDR3. J is TRBJ1-1 and V is TRBV11-3; no clear D gene. The germline CDR1 and CDR2 sequences are SGHNT and YENEEA. CDR3 length equals 14 residues. Trimming shortened V by 1 base and J by 3 bases, and 9 bases separated the two germline ends. CDR3 sequence: CASSLGPGDTEAFF. In nucleotides, the CDR3 is TGTGCCAGCAGCTTAGGCCCAGGAGACACTGAAGCTTTCTTT.

CDR3 loop: CAISVTQGAGDTQYF. Here the CDR3 DNA reads TGTGCCATCAGTGTTACACAGGGGGCAGGTGATACGCAGTATTTT. The chain joins TRBV10-3 to TRBJ2-3, with 9 bases fitting TRBD1. V gave up 4 bases and J gave up 6 bases; unmatched junction bases: 8. The germline CDR1 and CDR2 sequences are ENHRY and SYGVKD. The CDR3 consists of 15 residues.

This chain uses TRBV7-9 with TRBJ2-5; D gene unclear. Trimming stripped 0 bases from V and 5 bases from J, with 10 bases between. The V gene's germline CDR1 is SEHNR and CDR2 FQNEAQ (reference sequence). CDR3 length: 14 amino acids. The CDR3 sequence is CASSLALVSETQYF. The CDR3 DNA sequence: TGTGCCAGCAGCTTAGCGCTGGTTTCGGAGACCCAGTACTTC.

V is TRBV4-2 and J is TRBJ1-2, with TRBD1 matching 9 bases. J lost 6 bases, V lost 1 base, and 6 bases had no gene match. CDR1 and CDR2 (germline): LGHNA, YNFKEQ. This CDR3 is built from 15 residues. The CDR3 region has the DNA TGTGCCAGCAGCCAAGGTGGGGACAGGGTCCATGGCTACACCTTC. Amino acid sequence: CASSQGGDRVHGYTF.

The V call is TRBV5-1, the J call TRBJ2-1; D tentatively reads TRBD1 or TRBD2 (7 bases each). This CDR3 is 18 amino acids long. Germline-derived CDR1 and CDR2 are SGHRS and YFSETQ. Trimming took off 0 bases at V and 7 bases at J, with 23 bases between the two ends. The CDR3 DNA follows: TGCGCCAGCAGCTTGGCCCAGGGCGGGAGCGAGGGGGCGAATGAGCAGTTCTTC. This gives the protein CASSLAQGGSEGANEQFF.

The chain couples TRBV11-1 to TRBJ1-2; possibly TRBD1 for D (5 bases). The germline V and J ends were trimmed by 5 bases and 8 bases, with 15 bases remaining between them. Germline V gene lookup returns CDR1 SGHAT and CDR2 FQDESV (reference sequence). The CDR3 has 13 amino acids. CDR3 protein: CASSPRQSQGYTF. The CDR3 coding sequence is TGTGCCAGCAGCCCGCGACAGTCGCAAGGCTACACCTTC.